This T cell receptor beta chain was sequenced in a study of shared clonotypes between healthy human individuals. Points from the study as a whole: An expected dependence of interdonor clonotype sharing on sequencing depth was noted.

CD45RO negativity and positive selection for CCR7 defined naive CD8 cells, a population that excluded terminally differentiated effector memory CD45RA+ cells. Using immunoSEQ multiplex PCR, the repertoire was profiled, and TCRdb retains in-frame clones only, with some absent. This sample has about 2.1 million clones, with approximately 92% found just once. Points on this clone: Its target is unknown.

Germline V CDR1 and CDR2: SGHNT, YENEEA. The CDR3 totals 14 residues. With V trimmed by 5 bases and J by 5 bases, 6 bases remained unmatched. V is TRBV11-3 and J is TRBJ1-1, with TRBD1 matching 9 bases. This TCR was sampled from a man younger than 35 in good health. Some clones in this sample may be carry-over from other donors' samples. Specimen: naive CD8+ T cells from PBMCs. CDR3 DNA: TGTGCCAGCAGCCCCCGGGACAGGGATACTGAAGCTTTCTTT. This translates into CASSPRDRDTEAFF.